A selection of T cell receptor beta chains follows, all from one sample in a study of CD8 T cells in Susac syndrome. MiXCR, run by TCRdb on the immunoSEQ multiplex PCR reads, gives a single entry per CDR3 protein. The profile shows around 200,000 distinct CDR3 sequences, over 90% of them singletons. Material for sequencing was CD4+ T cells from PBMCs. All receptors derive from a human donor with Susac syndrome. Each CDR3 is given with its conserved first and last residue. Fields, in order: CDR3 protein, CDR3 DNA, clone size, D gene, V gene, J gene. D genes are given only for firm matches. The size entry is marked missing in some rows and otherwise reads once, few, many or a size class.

CDR3 protein: CASSQGPIGGGNTEAFF
CDR3 DNA: TGCGCCAGCAGCCAAGGGCCTATTGGGGGAGGAAACACTGAAGCTTTCTTT
clone size: .
D gene: .
V gene: TRBV4-1
J gene: TRBJ1-1

CDR3 protein: CASLGEREGPPTDTQYF
CDR3 DNA: TGTGCCAGCCTTGGGGAGCGGGAGGGCCCCCCCACAGATACGCAGTATTTT
clone size: once
D gene: TRBD2
V gene: TRBV6-1
J gene: TRBJ2-3

CDR3 protein: CSVDQGWREADTQYF
CDR3 DNA: TGCAGCGTTGACCAAGGCTGGCGGGAGGCAGATACGCAGTATTTT
clone size: .
D gene: TRBD2
V gene: TRBV29-1
J gene: TRBJ2-3

CDR3 protein: CASSVASAGGSTDTQYF
CDR3 DNA: TGTGCCAGCAGCGTAGCGTCTGCGGGGGGGAGCACAGATACGCAGTATTTT
clone size: .
D gene: TRBD2
V gene: TRBV9
J gene: TRBJ2-3

CDR3 protein: CASRRRSGGPSDTQYF
CDR3 DNA: TGTGCCAGCAGGCGACGTAGCGGGGGGCCATCAGATACGCAGTATTTT
clone size: .
D gene: TRBD2
V gene: TRBV2
J gene: TRBJ2-3

CDR3 protein: CAISGGGRNSPLHF
CDR3 DNA: TGTGCCATCAGTGGTGGGGGCCGAAATTCACCCCTCCACTTT
clone size: .
D gene: .
V gene: TRBV10-3
J gene: TRBJ1-6

CDR3 protein: CASRRLVEETQYF
CDR3 DNA: TGTGCCAGCAGAAGACTAGTCGAGGAGACCCAGTACTTC
clone size: once
D gene: .
V gene: TRBV6-1
J gene: TRBJ2-5

CDR3 protein: CASSQERTSDGDEQFF
CDR3 DNA: TGTGCCAGCAGCCAAGAAAGGACTAGCGACGGCGATGAGCAGTTCTTC
clone size: .
D gene: TRBD2
V gene: TRBV14
J gene: TRBJ2-1

CDR3 protein: CASNRLAGGPEQYF
CDR3 DNA: TGTGCCAGCAACCGGCTAGCGGGAGGTCCCGAGCAGTACTTC
clone size: .
D gene: TRBD2
V gene: TRBV11-2
J gene: TRBJ2-7

CDR3 protein: CASSRTRQSEAFF
CDR3 DNA: TGTGCCAGCTCACGAACCAGACAATCTGAAGCTTTCTTT
clone size: .
D gene: .
V gene: TRBV18
J gene: TRBJ1-1

CDR3 protein: CASSLVHSSRAHGYTF
CDR3 DNA: TGTGCCAGCAGCTTAGTTCACTCGTCCAGGGCCCATGGCTACACCTTC
clone size: .
D gene: .
V gene: TRBV7-2
J gene: TRBJ1-2

CDR3 protein: CASSYEGDTYNEQFF
CDR3 DNA: TGTGCCAGCAGTTACGAGGGAGACACCTACAATGAGCAGTTCTTC
clone size: .
D gene: .
V gene: TRBV6-6
J gene: TRBJ2-1

CDR3 protein: CATGGKGTDTQYF
CDR3 DNA: TGTGCCACCGGGGGAAAGGGCACAGATACGCAGTATTTT
clone size: .
D gene: .
V gene: TRBV24-1
J gene: TRBJ2-3

CDR3 protein: CASSPSGPPYEQYF
CDR3 DNA: TGTGCCAGCAGCCCGAGCGGACCCCCCTACGAGCAGTACTTC
clone size: once
D gene: .
V gene: TRBV7-2
J gene: TRBJ2-7

CDR3 protein: CAWSTFRGNTEAFF
CDR3 DNA: TGTGCCTGGAGTACTTTCAGGGGGAACACTGAAGCTTTCTTT
clone size: .
D gene: .
V gene: TRBV30
J gene: TRBJ1-1

CDR3 protein: CASSPSPGLAGEQYF
CDR3 DNA: TGTGCCAGCTCACCTAGTCCGGGACTAGCGGGTGAGCAGTACTTC
clone size: .
D gene: TRBD2
V gene: TRBV18
J gene: TRBJ2-7

CDR3 protein: CASSFQGWRYGYTF
CDR3 DNA: TGTGCCAGCAGTTTCCAGGGGTGGAGGTATGGCTACACCTTC
clone size: .
D gene: .
V gene: TRBV5-4
J gene: TRBJ1-2

CDR3 protein: CASTPGGFGYTF
CDR3 DNA: TGTGCCAGCACCCCAGGGGGATTCGGCTACACCTTC
clone size: .
D gene: TRBD1
V gene: TRBV6-5
J gene: TRBJ1-2

CDR3 protein: CASSLLGRRYGYTF
CDR3 DNA: TGTGCCAGCAGTTTATTGGGGCGACGCTATGGCTACACCTTC
clone size: .
D gene: .
V gene: TRBV28
J gene: TRBJ1-2

CDR3 protein: CATSDAGTGPTDTQYF
CDR3 DNA: TGTGCCACCAGTGACGCCGGGACAGGTCCCACAGATACGCAGTATTTT
clone size: .
D gene: TRBD1
V gene: TRBV24-1
J gene: TRBJ2-3

CDR3 protein: CASSHRAPNNEQFF
CDR3 DNA: TGCGCCAGCAGTCACAGGGCCCCAAACAATGAGCAGTTCTTC
clone size: .
D gene: .
V gene: TRBV23-1
J gene: TRBJ2-1

CDR3 protein: CSATSWGAGGPPETQYF
CDR3 DNA: TGCAGTGCCACCTCCTGGGGAGCGGGGGGGCCCCCAGAGACCCAGTACTTC
clone size: .
D gene: TRBD2
V gene: TRBV20-1
J gene: TRBJ2-5

CDR3 protein: CASSPQGADGTGELFF
CDR3 DNA: TGTGCCAGCAGCCCCCAGGGGGCAGATGGCACCGGGGAGCTGTTTTTT
clone size: .
D gene: TRBD1
V gene: TRBV7-9
J gene: TRBJ2-2

CDR3 protein: CASRRLAEPYNEQFF
CDR3 DNA: TGTGCCAGCAGACGACTAGCTGAACCCTACAATGAGCAGTTCTTC
clone size: once
D gene: TRBD2
V gene: TRBV7-2
J gene: TRBJ2-1

CDR3 protein: CSVETSGGGGEQYF
CDR3 DNA: TGCAGCGTTGAAACCTCGGGCGGGGGAGGCGAGCAGTACTTC
clone size: .
D gene: TRBD2
V gene: TRBV29-1
J gene: TRBJ2-7

CDR3 protein: CASSPRTRNYEQYF
CDR3 DNA: TGTGCCAGCAGCCCCAGGACCCGGAACTACGAGCAGTACTTC
clone size: .
D gene: .
V gene: TRBV28
J gene: TRBJ2-7

CDR3 protein: CASSPKHSGGGDEQFF
CDR3 DNA: TGTGCCAGCAGCCCAAAGCATAGCGGGGGGGGCGATGAGCAGTTCTTC
clone size: .
D gene: TRBD2
V gene: TRBV4-2
J gene: TRBJ2-1

CDR3 protein: CASSEVTGYQPQHF
CDR3 DNA: TGTGCCAGCAGTGAAGTCACAGGGTATCAGCCCCAGCATTTT
clone size: .
D gene: .
V gene: TRBV2
J gene: TRBJ1-5

CDR3 protein: CSARQGGHEQYF
CDR3 DNA: TGCAGTGCTCGACAGGGCGGCCACGAGCAGTACTTC
clone size: .
D gene: TRBD1
V gene: TRBV20-1
J gene: TRBJ2-7

CDR3 protein: CASSLGFQETQYF
CDR3 DNA: TGTGCCAGCAGCTTAGGCTTCCAAGAGACCCAGTACTTC
clone size: few
D gene: .
V gene: TRBV7-8
J gene: TRBJ2-5

CDR3 protein: CASSPQGDTQYF
CDR3 DNA: TGTGCCAGCAGTCCGCAGGGAGATACGCAGTATTTT
clone size: .
D gene: .
V gene: TRBV27
J gene: TRBJ2-3

CDR3 protein: CSANQPGTGSAFF
CDR3 DNA: TGCAGTGCTAACCAGCCCGGGACAGGGTCGGCTTTCTTT
clone size: .
D gene: TRBD1
V gene: TRBV20-1
J gene: TRBJ1-1

CDR3 protein: CASSLERNTEAFF
CDR3 DNA: TGTGCCAGCAGTTTGGAGAGGAACACTGAAGCTTTCTTT
clone size: .
D gene: .
V gene: TRBV11-2
J gene: TRBJ1-1

CDR3 protein: CASSRRTGVGSYNSPLHF
CDR3 DNA: TGTGCCAGCAGCCGAAGGACAGGGGTTGGATCCTATAATTCACCCCTCCACTTT
clone size: .
D gene: TRBD1
V gene: TRBV6-2/TRBV6-3
J gene: TRBJ1-6

CDR3 protein: CASSDIAGGPSSYNEQFF
CDR3 DNA: TGTGCCAGCAGTGACATAGCGGGGGGGCCTAGCTCCTACAATGAGCAGTTCTTC
clone size: .
D gene: TRBD2
V gene: TRBV25-1
J gene: TRBJ2-1

CDR3 protein: CASSSPSQGEQYF
CDR3 DNA: TGTGCCAGCAGTTCCCCGTCCCAGGGCGAGCAGTACTTC
clone size: .
D gene: .
V gene: TRBV12-3/TRBV12-4
J gene: TRBJ2-7

CDR3 protein: CSAKSLHGYTF
CDR3 DNA: TGCAGTGCTAAGTCACTCCATGGCTACACCTTC
clone size: .
D gene: .
V gene: TRBV20-1
J gene: TRBJ1-2

CDR3 protein: CASSARTGAGELFF
CDR3 DNA: TGTGCCAGCAGTGCCCGGACAGGGGCCGGGGAGCTGTTTTTT
clone size: .
D gene: TRBD1
V gene: TRBV12-3/TRBV12-4
J gene: TRBJ2-2

CDR3 protein: CASTPGGSASSPLHF
CDR3 DNA: TGTGCCAGCACCCCAGGGGGCTCAGCGAGTTCACCCCTCCACTTT
clone size: .
D gene: TRBD1
V gene: TRBV5-4
J gene: TRBJ1-6

CDR3 protein: CASSSGPSSAFF
CDR3 DNA: TGTGCCAGCAGTTCCGGACCGTCCTCAGCTTTCTTT
clone size: .
D gene: .
V gene: TRBV12-3/TRBV12-4
J gene: TRBJ1-1

CDR3 protein: CASSQDERTGELFF
CDR3 DNA: TGCGCCAGCAGCCAAGATGAGAGGACCGGGGAGCTGTTTTTT
clone size: .
D gene: .
V gene: TRBV4-3
J gene: TRBJ2-2

CDR3 protein: CASSFGTGVNEQYF
CDR3 DNA: TGTGCCAGCAGTTTTGGGACAGGGGTCAACGAGCAGTACTTC
clone size: .
D gene: TRBD1
V gene: TRBV12-3/TRBV12-4
J gene: TRBJ2-7

CDR3 protein: CASSQARDRAGNTIYF
CDR3 DNA: TGTGCCAGCAGCCAAGCCCGAGACAGGGCTGGAAACACCATATATTTT
clone size: .
D gene: TRBD1
V gene: TRBV3-1
J gene: TRBJ1-3

CDR3 protein: CASSQDTPGVNTEAFF
CDR3 DNA: TGTGCCAGCAGCCAAGATACTCCAGGGGTGAACACTGAAGCTTTCTTT
clone size: .
D gene: .
V gene: TRBV4-2
J gene: TRBJ1-1

CDR3 protein: CASRWSGASDTQYF
CDR3 DNA: TGTGCCAGCAGATGGAGCGGGGCATCAGATACGCAGTATTTT
clone size: .
D gene: TRBD2
V gene: TRBV7-9
J gene: TRBJ2-3

CDR3 protein: CASSAETSGQETQYF
CDR3 DNA: TGTGCCAGCAGCGCCGAGACTAGCGGCCAAGAGACCCAGTACTTC
clone size: once
D gene: TRBD2
V gene: TRBV27
J gene: TRBJ2-5

CDR3 protein: CASSLSQLNTEAFF
CDR3 DNA: TGCGCCAGCAGCTTGTCGCAGCTGAACACTGAAGCTTTCTTT
clone size: .
D gene: .
V gene: TRBV5-1
J gene: TRBJ1-1

CDR3 protein: CASSSMTGDPEAFF
CDR3 DNA: TGTGCTAGCAGCTCCATGACAGGGGATCCTGAAGCTTTCTTT
clone size: once
D gene: TRBD1
V gene: TRBV7-7
J gene: TRBJ1-1

CDR3 protein: CASSKSQQPQHF
CDR3 DNA: TGTGCCAGTAGTAAAAGCCAACAGCCCCAGCATTTT
clone size: .
D gene: .
V gene: TRBV19
J gene: TRBJ1-5

CDR3 protein: CASSPGDRGNQPQHF
CDR3 DNA: TGTGCCAGTAGTCCCGGCGACAGGGGGAATCAGCCCCAGCATTTT
clone size: once
D gene: TRBD1
V gene: TRBV19
J gene: TRBJ1-5

CDR3 protein: CASSFSRANYGYTF
CDR3 DNA: TGTGCCAGCAGCTTTTCGCGGGCTAACTATGGCTACACCTTC
clone size: .
D gene: .
V gene: TRBV13
J gene: TRBJ1-2

CDR3 protein: CASKKTGGYDEAFF
CDR3 DNA: TGTGCCAGCAAGAAGACAGGGGGCTACGATGAAGCTTTCTTT
clone size: .
D gene: TRBD1
V gene: TRBV5-4
J gene: TRBJ1-1